The 10 T cell receptor beta chains listed next were all sequenced from one sample in a study of graft-versus-host responses after intestinal transplantation. These TCRs are of unknown antigen specificity. Clones were read by immunoSEQ multiplex PCR, and TCRdb kept only the in-frame ones, dropping some. This sample has some 120,000 clones, with 90% found just once. Sequences were derived from unstimulated CD4+ T cells sorted from spleen or lymph node cells, sampled before intestinal transplant. These receptors all come from a human donor who received an intestinal transplant.

This chain links TRBV5-1 with TRBJ2-7, with 12 bases that match TRBD2. The CDR3 is made up of 15 amino acids. Germline CDR1 SGHRS, CDR2 YFSETQ. Trimming at V came to 0 bases and at J to 2 bases, leaving 0 bases not matched to a gene. The CDR3 here is CASSLGTSGAYEQYF. As DNA, the CDR3 is TGCGCCAGCAGCTTGGGGACTAGCGGGGCCTACGAGCAGTACTTC.

This rearrangement joins TRBV11-2 to TRBJ1-2, with TRBD1 as a possible D gene (5 bases). This CDR3 region has 16 residues. From germline, CDR1 is SGHAT and CDR2 FQNNGV. V dropped 6 bases and J dropped 3 bases, with 20 bases sitting between them. CDR3 DNA: TGTGCCAGCAGTCGAGGGTCCCGGGCGGGGGACTATGGCTACACCTTC. Its protein product is CASSRGSRAGDYGYTF.

This rearrangement joins TRBV5-5 to TRBJ2-7, with D perhaps matching TRBD1 (5 bases). CDR1 and CDR2 (germline): SGHKS, YYEKEE (reference sequence). The CDR3 length is 13 residues. With 8 bases removed from V and 3 bases from J, the gap between germline ends came to 15 bases. CDR3 in DNA: TGTGCCAGTTCCAGGACAAGGGTCTACGAGCAGTACTTC. Translated, it gives CASSRTRVYEQYF.

V usage is TRBV7-9 and J usage is TRBJ1-5, with 10 bases fitting TRBD1. Germline V gene data show CDR1 as SEHNR and CDR2 as FQNEAQ (reference sequence). CDR3 length: 15 amino acids. Germline trimming cut 5 bases from V and 4 bases from J; bases unmatched to any gene: 5. The CDR3, as DNA: TGTGCCAGCAGCCCTGGGACAGGGGAAAATCAGCCCCAGCATTTT. This gives the protein CASSPGTGENQPQHF.

Regarding this clone: Within the sample, other DNA sequences also encode this same CDR3. CDR3 sequence reads: CASSLSGGYGYTF. CDR3 sequence (DNA): TGTGCCAGCAGTTTATCAGGGGGCTATGGCTACACCTTC. J is TRBJ1-2 and V is TRBV27; D is perhaps TRBD1 (6 bases). The germline V and J ends were trimmed by 0 bases and 4 bases, with 6 bases remaining between them. The length of the CDR3 is 13 residues. Germline assignment: CDR1 MNHEY and CDR2 SMNVEV (reference sequence).

The chain combines TRBV18 with TRBJ1-4; D may be TRBD1 (5 bases). This CDR3 has 15 residues. The germline V gene has CDR1 KGHSH and CDR2 LQKENI. Trimming stripped 2 bases from V and 7 bases from J, with 14 bases between. The CDR3 sequence is CASSPSWGGTEKLFF. The CDR3 bases are TGTGCCAGCTCACCAAGCTGGGGAGGGACTGAAAAACTGTTTTTT.

This chain links TRBV5-1 with TRBJ2-5; D is unclear. The CDR3 covers 16 residues. Trimming removed 4 bases from V and 5 bases from J, with 21 bases in between. From germline, CDR1 is SGHRS and CDR2 YFSETQ. The CDR3 loop reads CASSPLLDFAIETQYF. CDR3 DNA sequence: TGCGCCAGCAGCCCACTCCTCGACTTCGCGATTGAGACCCAGTACTTC.

V usage is TRBV7-2 and J usage is TRBJ1-1, with TRBD1 matching over 8 bases. CDR1 is SGHTA and CDR2 is FQGNSA in the germline V gene. After removal of 5 bases from V and 0 bases from J, the junction contained 8 bases not matched to a gene. This CDR3 has 16 residues. This CDR3 reads CASSTWTGTMNTEAFF. Here the CDR3 DNA reads TGTGCCAGCAGCACCTGGACAGGGACGATGAACACTGAAGCTTTCTTT.

This sequence joins TRBV5-6 and TRBJ2-1; 7 bases map to TRBD2. After removal of 4 bases from V and 2 bases from J, the junction contained 6 bases not matched to a gene. The V gene's germline CDR1 is SGHDT and CDR2 YYEEEE. This CDR3 spans 15 amino acids. The DNA for the CDR3 is TGTGCCAGCAGCCGGCGGCTAGCGGCCTACAATGAGCAGTTCTTC. Translating gives CASSRRLAAYNEQFF. Supplemented by reference TRBV5-6 and TRBJ2-1, the full variable domain reads DAGVTQSPTHLIKTRGQQVTLRCSPKSGHDTVSWYQQALGQGPQFIFQYYEEEERQRGNFPDRFSGHQFPNYSSELNVNALLLGDSALYLCASSRRLAAYNEQFFGPGTRLTVL.

This clone showed up just once. The chain employs TRBV9 and TRBJ2-1; a weak D match, TRBD1 (5 bases). Germline V gives CDR1 SGDLS, CDR2 YYNGEE. Trimming took 0 bases from V and 7 from J, leaving 14 bases between them. This CDR3 comprises 15 residues. CDR3 residues: CASSVGGALWNEQFF. The DNA of the CDR3 is TGTGCCAGCAGCGTAGGTGGGGCCCTTTGGAATGAGCAGTTCTTC.